The clone carrying this T cell receptor beta chain was observed a few times. Its antigen is still unknown. Germline V gene lookup returns CDR1 MNHNS and CDR2 SASEGT. The CDR3 runs to 17 residues. V trimming: 7 bases; J trimming: 2 bases; junction bases outside the gene matches: 11. The data are from a study of vaccination and CD4 T cells after COVID-19. The overall study: The cells were exposed to overlapping spike peptides originating from SARS-CoV-2, HCoV-NL63, HCoV-OC43 and HCoV-229E for stimulation.

Regarding treatment: roughly 11-day PBMC culture with coronavirus spike peptide pools or control peptides (ViraFEST assay). Study outcomes and limitations: Analysis of convalescent patients found that 304 of 307 vaccine-specific clones were spike mono-reactive. Researchers report that a median about 86% of reactive clones in convalescent patients surfaced only post-vaccination.

Once obtained from cultured CD4+ T cells, the DNA was sequenced using the Oncomine TCR Beta short-read assay. Cultured CD4+ T cells were the source of extracted genomic DNA. TCRdb used MiXCR to reprocess the PCR reads, holding one entry per CDR3 protein. The sample lists 3,500 to 4,000 distinct CDR3 sequences; roughly 15% were seen once. The gene calls are TRBV6-1 and TRBJ1-2; 12 nucleotides agree with TRBD1. The sequence derives from a human donor who had recovered from COVID-19. Sequenced sample: CD4+ T cells from blood, cultured in vitro. The DNA of the CDR3 is TGTGCCAGCACGCCCGGGACAGGGGGCAGGTGGAACTATGGCTACACCTTC. Protein: CASTPGTGGRWNYGYTF.